The rows below give T cell receptor beta chains drawn from one sample of a study of blood T cells in healthy people across ages. Using its own MiXCR run on the 5' RACE reads, TCRdb lists one record per CDR3 protein. The sample has roughly 900,000 distinct CDR3 sequences; more than 25% are singletons. What was sequenced was blood. Every receptor here comes from an elderly woman in good health. CDR3s include the opening cysteine and the closing phenylalanine or tryptophan. A D gene is named only where the DNA matches it firmly. Clone sizes are given selectively: once, few, many, or a class where the clone is expanded.

d_gene	len	v_gene	j_gene	abundance	CDR3nt	CDR3aa
TRBD1	15	TRBV20-1	TRBJ1-2	many	TGCAGTGCTAGAGAACCGGGACAGGGGGCGAGTGGCTACACCTTC	CSAREPGQGASGYTF
NA	16	TRBV27	TRBJ1-2	NA	TGTGTCAGCAGTTTATCTACACAGGGTCGGAACTATGGCTACACCTTC	CVSSLSTQGRNYGYTF
TRBD2	17	TRBV6-6	TRBJ2-3	few	TGTGCCAGCAGTTACGATAGTAGCGGGGGGAGCACAGATACGCAGTATTTT	CASSYDSSGGSTDTQYF
TRBD1	14	TRBV9	TRBJ1-2	few	TGTGCCAGCACCAGGACAGGGAGGAACTATGGCTACACCTTC	CASTRTGRNYGYTF
NA	15	TRBV6-2/TRBV6-3	TRBJ1-3	few	TGTGCCAGCAGTTACTCGATCCGGGTTGGAAACACCATATATTTT	CASSYSIRVGNTIYF
NA	14	TRBV18	TRBJ2-5	few	TGTGCCAGCTCCTTCACGGGTCAGAAAGAGACCCAGTACTTC	CASSFTGQKETQYF
TRBD1	15	TRBV11-2	TRBJ1-1	NA	TGTGCCAGCAGCCCTGGACAGGGAAGGAAGACTGAAGCTTTCTTT	CASSPGQGRKTEAFF
TRBD1	14	TRBV29-1	TRBJ2-3	many	TGCAGCGTTGAAGTTGGGGACAGGGGTAAGGCGCAGTATTTT	CSVEVGDRGKAQYF
NA	16	TRBV5-1	TRBJ1-1	NA	TGCGCCAGCAGCTTAACAGGGACGGGGATCGGCACTGAAGCTTTCTTT	CASSLTGTGIGTEAFF
NA	18	TRBV7-8	TRBJ1-1	NA	TGTGCCAGCAGCCCGGGGAGGGCAGGGGACCTTATGAACACTGAAGCTTTCTTT	CASSPGRAGDLMNTEAFF
NA	14	TRBV4-3	TRBJ1-4	few	TGCGCCAGCAGCCAAGAACTAAGAGATGAAAAACTGTTTTTT	CASSQELRDEKLFF
TRBD2	16	TRBV7-2	TRBJ2-7	NA	TGTGCCAGCAGCTCGAAGAGACTAGCGGGTCACAATGAGCAGTACTTC	CASSSKRLAGHNEQYF
TRBD1	15	TRBV30	TRBJ1-1	NA	TGTGCCTGGAGTGTATCTGGGACAGGGTCCACTGAAGCTTTCTTT	CAWSVSGTGSTEAFF
NA	16	TRBV14	TRBJ1-1	NA	TGTGCCAGCAGCCGGAGCCTGACAGGACCGAACACTGAAGCTTTCTTT	CASSRSLTGPNTEAFF
NA	15	TRBV7-2	TRBJ2-7	NA	TGTGCCAGCAGCTTAGCTGGCGGGGCGCAATACGAGCAGTACTTC	CASSLAGGAQYEQYF
NA	18	TRBV4-3	TRBJ2-1	many	TGCGCCAGCAGCCAATCCGGGACGTTCGGTAGCTCCTACAATGAGCAGTTCTTC	CASSQSGTFGSSYNEQFF
TRBD1	15	TRBV7-2	TRBJ2-5	NA	TGTGCCAGCAGCTTCCAACAGGGGGCGGGGGAGACCCAGTACTTC	CASSFQQGAGETQYF
NA	16	TRBV3-1	TRBJ2-2	NA	TGTGCCAGCAGCCAAGTACCAGGCACGGGGGCCGGGGAGCTGTTTTTT	CASSQVPGTGAGELFF
NA	14	TRBV6-2/TRBV6-3	TRBJ1-5	few	TGTGCCAGCATGACGGGGAAAGACAATCAGCCCCAGCATTTT	CASMTGKDNQPQHF
TRBD1	12	TRBV2	TRBJ2-3	many	TGTGCCAGCAATTCCGACAGGGCTCCGCAGTATTTT	CASNSDRAPQYF
TRBD1	17	TRBV5-6	TRBJ2-5	many	TGTGCCAGCAGCCGTCTCGCCAGGACAGGATTGGCGGAGACCCAGTACTTC	CASSRLARTGLAETQYF
NA	13	TRBV29-1	TRBJ2-1	many	TGCAGCGTTGGATCGAAAGCCGGCAATGAGCAGTTCTTC	CSVGSKAGNEQFF
TRBD1	15	TRBV18	TRBJ1-6	few	TGTGCCAGCTCACCGTCCGGGACAGGGGATTCACCCCTCCACTTT	CASSPSGTGDSPLHF
NA	14	TRBV6-1	TRBJ2-1	many	TGTGCCAGCAGCTGGGGGCAGTCAGGCAATGAGCAGTTCTTC	CASSWGQSGNEQFF
NA	15	TRBV3-1	TRBJ2-5	many	TGTGCCAGCAGCCGCCGTCGGAGGGTTCAAGAGACCCAGTACTTC	CASSRRRRVQETQYF
TRBD2	15	TRBV6-2/TRBV6-3	TRBJ2-1	few	TGTGCCGGCAGCCTTACTAGCGGGAGTTACAATGAGCAGTTCTTC	CAGSLTSGSYNEQFF
NA	15	TRBV7-9	TRBJ1-6	NA	TGTGCCAGCAGCTCGCTAAGCTCCTATAATTCACCCCTCCACTTT	CASSSLSSYNSPLHF
TRBD1	16	TRBV6-5	TRBJ2-7	many	TGTGCCAGCAGTTCACAGGGGGTCCCCAGCTCCTACGAGCAGTACTTC	CASSSQGVPSSYEQYF
TRBD2	17	TRBV7-2	TRBJ2-1	NA	TGTGCCAGCAGCCCAGCGAGGACTAGCGGGCCCTACAATGAGCAGTTCTTC	CASSPARTSGPYNEQFF
TRBD1	12	TRBV28	TRBJ2-5	many	TGTGCCAGCAGTTTGGGACAGGGAGCCCAGTACTTC	CASSLGQGAQYF
TRBD2	16	TRBV3-1	TRBJ2-5	many	TGTGCCAGCACCCCGTTGGGCAGCGGGGGACAAGAGACCCAGTACTTC	CASTPLGSGGQETQYF
NA	14	TRBV20-1	TRBJ2-7	many	TGCAGTGCGGCGAATTCACTAGCCCACTACGAGCAGTACTTC	CSAANSLAHYEQYF
TRBD1	12	TRBV19	TRBJ2-1	once	TGTGTCACTACCGACAGGGCAAATGAGCAGTTCTTC	CVTTDRANEQFF
NA	12	TRBV6-1	TRBJ2-7	many	TGTGCCAGCAGTCCTCGGGCCTACGAGCAGTACTTC	CASSPRAYEQYF
NA	13	TRBV20-1	TRBJ1-5	NA	TGCAGTGCTAGAGAGCAACCTAATCAGCCCCAGCATTTT	CSAREQPNQPQHF
TRBD2	16	TRBV15	TRBJ2-3	NA	TGTGCCACCAGCAGAGGGCTAGCGGGGGCTACAGATACGCAGTATTTT	CATSRGLAGATDTQYF
TRBD1	15	TRBV20-1	TRBJ1-1	NA	TGCAGTGCTAGAGATCCCGGACAGGGAAACACTGAAGCTTTCTTT	CSARDPGQGNTEAFF
NA	12	TRBV20-1	TRBJ1-5	few	TGCAGTGCTAGAGAACCTCGTAGGTCCCAGCATTTT	CSAREPRRSQHF
TRBD2	16	TRBV12-3/TRBV12-4	TRBJ2-4	many	TGTGCCAGCAGTTTTACTAGCGGGGCTGCCAAAAACATTCAGTACTTC	CASSFTSGAAKNIQYF
NA	15	TRBV24-1	TRBJ2-5	many	TGTGCCACCAGTGACCCCAGGGGAGTCCAAGAGACCCAGTACTTC	CATSDPRGVQETQYF
NA	16	TRBV27	TRBJ2-7	few	TGTGCCAGCAGTCGCTCCGGACAGACGCCTCTCCACGAGCAGTACTTC	CASSRSGQTPLHEQYF
NA	16	TRBV20-1	TRBJ2-1	NA	TGCAGTGCTAGTCTTCATAGGGGGGGGGCAGGCAATGAGCAGTTCTTC	CSASLHRGGAGNEQFF
NA	13	TRBV12-3/TRBV12-4	TRBJ2-1	many	TGTGCCACCACGGTACTCCGAGTAAATGAGCAGTTCTTC	CATTVLRVNEQFF
NA	16	TRBV7-9	TRBJ2-4	many	TGTGCCAGCAGCTCCCCTTCGCGGCGGGGCGTGACCATTCAGTACTTC	CASSSPSRRGVTIQYF
NA	13	TRBV15	TRBJ1-2	NA	TGTGCCACCAGCAGAGAGGGAGGGGGGGGCTACACCTTC	CATSREGGGGYTF
NA	13	TRBV27	TRBJ2-3	many	TGTGCCAGCAGTTTATTCATGACAGATACGCAGTATTTT	CASSLFMTDTQYF
NA	13	TRBV10-1	TRBJ1-1	NA	TGCGCCAGCTCCGAAGGAGTGAACACTGAAGCTTTCTTT	CASSEGVNTEAFF
TRBD2	14	TRBV24-1	TRBJ2-7	few	TGTGCCACCAGTGATTGGCGGGGGAGGGATGAGCAGTACTTC	CATSDWRGRDEQYF
NA	16	TRBV7-2	TRBJ1-4	few	TGTGCCAGCAGCTTTCCAGGGGCGTCAACTAATGAAAAACTGTTTTTT	CASSFPGASTNEKLFF
TRBD1	13	TRBV6-2/TRBV6-3	TRBJ2-1	many	TGTGCCAGCAGTTACACAGGGGGTACTGAGCAGTTCTTC	CASSYTGGTEQFF
TRBD1	12	TRBV12-3/TRBV12-4	TRBJ2-1	NA	TGTGCCAACAGGCCGGGACAGGTGGAGCAGTTCTTC	CANRPGQVEQFF